A single sample gave rise to the 16 T cell receptor beta chains below, sequenced in a study of cytomegalovirus exposure and HLA in healthy donors (dated by TCRdb to between 2016 and 2019). The protocol used for the library was the immunoSEQ multiplex PCR assay. TCRdb re-hosts the immuneACCESS table, in-frame sequences only. Its copies lack some clones; in the studies checked, an unresolved V gene accounts for under half of them, and the cause for the rest is not known. A total of some 140,000 clones appear in this sample, almost 85% of them only once. The ten largest make up 30% of the sample. Specimen: PBMCs. The receptors derive from a young man in good health and CMV-seropositive.

The chain links TRBV6-5 to TRBJ1-1, with D unresolved. The CDR3 covers 14 residues. Deletions cut 0 bases from V and 6 bases from J, with 11 bases between. The V gene's germline CDR1 is MNHEY and CDR2 SVGAGI. The CDR3 DNA follows: TGTGCCAGCAGTTACTCGTATTGGGAGTCTGAAGCTTTCTTT. As protein: CASSYSYWESEAFF.

V gene TRBV2 combines with J gene TRBJ2-2; D is unclear. V gave up 4 bases and J gave up 3 bases, with 12 bases separating them. This CDR3 is built from 15 residues. The germline gives CDR1 SNHLY, CDR2 FYNNEI. In nucleotides, the CDR3 is TGTGCCAGCAGTGTATACCCCACACACACCGGGGAGCTGTTTTTT. Amino acids: CASSVYPTHTGELFF.

Only a few counts were recorded for this clone. This rearrangement joins TRBV30 to TRBJ2-5; no definite D call. Germline values: CDR1 GTSNPN, CDR2 SVGIG (reference sequence). Trimming removed 0 bases from V and 2 bases from J, with 10 bases in between. CDR3 length: 14 residues. The CDR3 nucleotides are TGTGCCTGGAGTGTACTTGAGTCACAAGAGACCCAGTACTTC. Protein: CAWSVLESQETQYF. The full variable domain, rest sourced from reference TRBV30 and TRBJ2-5, is SQTIHQWPATLVQPVGSPLSLECTVEGTSNPNLYWYRQAAGRGLQLLFYSVGIGQISSEVPQNLSASRPQDRQFILSSKKLLLSDSGFYLCAWSVLESQETQYFGPGTRLLVL.

The chain joins TRBV5-1 to TRBJ2-2, with 7 bases lining up with TRBD1. The trim removed 3 bases at V and 0 bases at J, leaving 2 bases unmatched. The germline CDR1 and CDR2 sequences are SGHRS and YFSETQ. CDR3 size: 15 residues. The CDR3 DNA reads TGCGCCAGCAGCTCTGACAGGGCGAACACCGGGGAGCTGTTTTTT. Translation: CASSSDRANTGELFF.

This clone was recorded once. The gene calls are TRBV6-1 and TRBJ1-1; weak D call: TRBD1 (5 bases). The CDR3 is 16 residues long. The V end lost 2 bases, the J end lost 0 bases, and 13 bases lay between the germline ends. Per the germline V gene, CDR1 is MNHNS and CDR2 is SASEGT. In nucleotides, the CDR3 is TGTGCCAGCAGTGAAATGGGGGGATTCTTGAACACTGAAGCTTTCTTT. Amino acids: CASSEMGGFLNTEAFF.

The chain carries TRBV5-1 and TRBJ1-2; 8 bases are a match to TRBD1. This CDR3 contains 16 residues. V lost 3 bases to trimming and J lost 2 bases; unmatched junction nucleotides: 9. CDR1 and CDR2 (germline): SGHRS, YFSETQ. The CDR3 region is CASSSTGAGTNYGYTF. DNA for the CDR3: TGCGCCAGCAGCTCGACAGGGGCCGGAACCAACTATGGCTACACCTTC.

The chain is built from TRBV6-4 and TRBJ1-3; possible D gene TRBD1, 6 bases. Germline assignment: CDR1 MRHNA and CDR2 SNTAGT. The CDR3 contains 15 residues. Trimming shortened V by 6 bases and J by 4 bases, and 16 bases separated the two germline ends. The DNA of the CDR3 is TGTGCCAGCAGGCAGGGGCGGGAGAGCGGAAACACCATATATTTT. This sequence encodes CASRQGRESGNTIYF.

This chain links TRBV7-2 with TRBJ1-4; 7 nucleotides line up with TRBD1. The V segment lost 5 bases and the J segment 4 bases; nucleotides outside the gene matches: 4. This CDR3 is 14 amino acids long. Germline loops: CDR1 SGHTA, CDR2 FQGNSA. The CDR3 reads CASSRAGGNEKLFF. The CDR3 bases are TGTGCCAGCAGCCGAGCAGGGGGTAATGAAAAACTGTTTTTT.

Worth noting for this clone: Other DNA sequences of this sample code for an identical CDR3. The chain links TRBV28 to TRBJ1-5, with 10 positions matching TRBD1. This CDR3 contains 14 residues. Germline values: CDR1 MDHEN, CDR2 SYDVKM. V lost 5 bases to trimming and J lost 5 bases; unmatched junction nucleotides: 3. The CDR3 bases are TGTGCCAGCAGTAGGGACAGGGGAGATCAGCCCCAGCATTTT. This encodes CASSRDRGDQPQHF.

V is TRBV27 and J is TRBJ2-7; tentative D call: TRBD2 (6 bases). The germline gives CDR1 MNHEY, CDR2 SMNVEV (reference sequence). V was clipped by 8 bases and J by 4 bases, with 15 bases between them. CDR3 length: 13 amino acids. CDR3 sequence: CASSGTGAYEQYF. The CDR3 DNA reads as TGTGCCAGCTCCGGGACTGGCGCATACGAGCAGTACTTC.

The chain couples TRBV7-9 to TRBJ2-7; D may be TRBD2 (7 bases). Germline values: CDR1 SEHNR, CDR2 FQNEAQ (reference sequence). The CDR3 covers 15 residues. V lost 1 base, J lost 0 bases, and 10 bases lay in between. The CDR3 DNA follows: TGTGCCAGCAGCTTAGAGGGGGGGGTCTCCTACGAGCAGTACTTC. Its translation: CASSLEGGVSYEQYF.

The rearrangement links TRBV5-4 to TRBJ1-3, with TRBD1 as a possible D gene (5 bases). Trimming took off 9 bases at V and 0 bases at J, with 16 bases between the two ends. Per the germline V gene, CDR1 is SGHNT and CDR2 is YYREEE (reference sequence). The CDR3 length is 15 residues. The CDR3 sequence is CATALDIRSGNTIYF. For the CDR3, the DNA is TGTGCCACCGCGTTGGACATTCGCTCTGGAAACACCATATATTTT. The whole variable domain, remainder taken from reference TRBV5-4 and TRBJ1-3, is ETGVTQSPTHLIKTRGQQVTLRCSSQSGHNTVSWYQQALGQGPQFIFQYYREEENGRGNFPPRFSGLQFPNYSSELNVNALELDDSALYLCATALDIRSGNTIYFGEGSWLTVV.

The rearrangement uses TRBV5-1 and TRBJ1-2; 9 positions match TRBD1. The germline gives CDR1 SGHRS, CDR2 YFSETQ. Trimming removed 0 bases from V and 8 bases from J; junction bases left unmatched: 11. The CDR3 runs 16 residues. CDR3 nucleotide sequence: TGCGCCAGCAGCTTGGGGGACAGGGCTCGATCTAACGGCTACACCTTC. Encoded protein: CASSLGDRARSNGYTF.

This rearrangement joins TRBV9 to TRBJ1-3, with D possibly matching TRBD1 (6 bases). Per germline, CDR1 SGDLS and CDR2 YYNGEE. The CDR3 loop spans 15 amino acids. Deletions cut 3 bases from V and 0 bases from J, with 10 bases between. CDR3 region: CASSAQGPSGNTIYF. In DNA, the CDR3 is TGTGCCAGCAGCGCACAGGGCCCCTCTGGAAACACCATATATTTT. Complete variable domain (other parts from reference TRBV9 and TRBJ1-3): DSGVTQTPKHLITATGQRVTLRCSPRSGDLSVYWYQQSLDQGLQFLIQYYNGEERAKGNILERFSAQQFPDLHSELNLSSLELGDSALYFCASSAQGPSGNTIYFGEGSWLTVV.

This clone showed up just once. The chain employs TRBV9 and TRBJ2-2, with D unclear. This CDR3 has 16 residues. The germline V and J ends were trimmed by 0 bases and 1 base, with 10 bases remaining between them. CDR1 and CDR2 from the germline V gene are SGDLS and YYNGEE. The CDR3 nucleotides read TGTGCCAGCAGCGTAGAGAGAGGAAAGAACACCGGGGAGCTGTTTTTT. It specifies CASSVERGKNTGELFF.

The chain recombines TRBV2 with TRBJ2-7, with D tentatively TRBD2 (5 bases). The CDR3 runs to 13 residues. The germline V and J ends were trimmed by 5 bases and 2 bases, with 10 bases remaining between them. The germline gives CDR1 SNHLY, CDR2 FYNNEI. The CDR3 region is CASSTAVPYEQYF. CDR3 sequence (DNA): TGTGCCAGCAGTACAGCGGTTCCCTACGAGCAGTACTTC.